The clone carrying this TCR beta chain occurred a few times. Antigen: not known. This sample is part of a study of T-cell reconstitution after alpha-beta-depleted transplantation in children. CDR3 length: 12 residues. Germline V gene sequence: CDR1 SQVTM, CDR2 ANQGSEA. It was with unique molecular identifiers that the TCRbeta library was prepared. MiXCR, run by TCRdb on the PCR reads, gives a single entry per CDR3 protein. The data show 200,000 to 250,000 distinct CDR3 sequences, under 8.5% seen once. Whole-study results and caveats: The study reportedly traced alpha-beta T cells about two months after transplant to several hundred expanded graft clones. Newly made T cells mostly supplied T-cell counts and diversity one year after transplant. Surviving thymic progenitors and recipient T cells were the source of high TCRbeta diversity at day 60 in some patients.

The chain employs TRBV29-1 and TRBJ2-3; D gene uncertain. Sequenced material: PBMCs, mostly from graft donor cells, taken 360 days after TCRalphabeta/CD19-depleted stem cell transplant. This TCR derives from a male patient aged 2 to 9 who had a stem cell transplant for acute myeloid leukemia, so the T cells may come from the graft donor. CDR3 sequence (DNA): TGCAGTGGGTGTCCTAGCACAGATACGCAGTATTTT. Amino acids: CSGCPSTDTQYF.